A selection of T cell receptor beta chains follows, all from one sample in a study of vaccination and CD4 T cells after COVID-19. Their antigen targets remain unknown. MiXCR, run by TCRdb on the PCR reads, gives a single entry per CDR3 protein. The sample has 20,000 to 25,000 distinct CDR3 sequences; roughly three fifths are singletons. Sequences were derived from CD4+ T cells from blood, cultured in vitro, sampled after SARS-CoV-2 vaccination. The receptors stem from a human donor who received a COVID-19 vaccine. Each CDR3 is given without its conserved first and last residue.

v_call	j_call	cdr3_aa
TRBV5-1	TRBJ2-7	ASSATNRVTWGGYEQY
TRBV5-1	TRBJ2-2	ASSLDTPWRELF
TRBV30	TRBJ1-6	AWTSDGTQNSPLH
TRBV30	TRBJ2-5	AWGDQGMGTQY
TRBV30	TRBJ1-2	AWSFSSGGAIYGYT
TRBV20-1	TRBJ2-7	SALLEQGVYEQY
TRBV15	TRBJ2-5	ATSRGQGEETQY
TRBV25-1	TRBJ2-3	ASSEPGLAGGEADTQY
TRBV19	TRBJ1-5	ASRRGQGGNQPQH
TRBV7-8	TRBJ1-5	ASSLFGINQPQH
TRBV30	TRBJ1-5	AWSVGGSGNQPQH
TRBV2	TRBJ2-5	ASSETRGGPRETQY
TRBV30	TRBJ2-6	AWNPGANVLT
TRBV6-5	TRBJ1-1	ASSYSGGGNAF
TRBV19	TRBJ2-5	ASSRQGGQETQY
TRBV20-1	TRBJ2-1	SARRGAAYNEQF
TRBV2	TRBJ1-4	ASSPNRGDEKLF
TRBV23-1	TRBJ1-5	ASSLTGEYSNQPQH
TRBV20-1	TRBJ1-5	SARVPTGEGNQPQH
TRBV19	TRBJ2-3	ASSSTGAKVDTQY
TRBV15	TRBJ1-1	ATSRDTIEGGNTEAF
TRBV7-2	TRBJ1-2	ASSLAATNYGYT
TRBV5-1	TRBJ1-1	ASSLSQGAGTEAF
TRBV6-1	TRBJ2-4	ASSEATGQGVIRYAKNIQY
TRBV7-2	TRBJ1-5	ASSIQGYQPQH
TRBV12-3/TRBV12-4	TRBJ2-5	ASSSTTISETQY
TRBV7-2	TRBJ2-3	ASSTGASTDTQY
TRBV30	TRBJ2-3	AWSTGLPYSDRTDTQY
TRBV7-3	TRBJ2-5	ASSATGTSQETQY
TRBV29-1	TRBJ2-2	SARDRGSPGELF
TRBV24-1	TRBJ2-3	ATSVRGLVSDTQY
TRBV21-1	TRBJ2-7	ASSKTVPGWEQY
TRBV15	TRBJ2-5	ATSRVERETQY
TRBV19	TRBJ1-3	ASSTNSGSPNGNTIY
TRBV20-1	TRBJ1-2	SAGRVNYGYT
TRBV15	TRBJ2-5	ATSRGGAFEDRQETQY
TRBV27	TRBJ1-1	ASSSGGLNTEAF
TRBV30	TRBJ2-2	AWSSGTGTTGELF
TRBV7-3	TRBJ2-1	ASSSSSYNEQF
TRBV10-3	TRBJ2-3	AISERGLLTDTQY
TRBV2	TRBJ2-4	ASSEDRVNIQY
TRBV20-1	TRBJ2-7	SARYLIGRLAGEQY
TRBV18	TRBJ1-2	ASSPGQAEGYT
TRBV7-9	TRBJ1-1	ASSLELGGRAEAF
TRBV27	TRBJ1-6	ASSSGQNNSPLH
TRBV5-5	TRBJ1-6	ASSVAPLVDSPLH
TRBV7-9	TRBJ1-4	ASSSRNEKLF
TRBV6-5	TRBJ1-4	ASSSGRDRGITNEKLF
TRBV2	TRBJ2-3	ASSELASTDTQY
TRBV20-1	TRBJ2-7	SARGQGRDEQY
TRBV10-1	TRBJ2-3	ASSQAGAGGDTQY
TRBV7-6	TRBJ2-2	ASSTHRGLTGELF
TRBV5-5	TRBJ2-6	ASSLGGGVSGANVLT
TRBV28	TRBJ2-5	ASSPWVQETQY
TRBV24-1	TRBJ1-2	ATSVGQGNYGYT
TRBV6-2/TRBV6-3	TRBJ2-5	ASNRGTSWGTQY